This TCR beta chain came from a study of shared clonotypes between healthy human individuals. Study-wide background: Serving as donors were two women and a few men, whose ages spanned 18 to 49. Study results and caveats: Incomplete sequencing of sorted subsets was indicated by rarefaction despite large depth.

Produced via immunoSEQ multiplex PCR; TCRdb's table is partial and in-frame only. The table records around 1,000,000 clones, approximately 80% of them present only once. Comments on this clone: No antigen is known for it.

The CDR3 is 15 residues long. Germline lookup yields CDR1 MNHEY and CDR2 SVGAGI. The specimen sequenced was memory CD4+ T cells from PBMCs. Subset meaning: CD45RA-negative fraction. The sequence was collected from a man aged 18 to 35 in good health. Some clones in this sample may be carry-over from other donors' samples. The rearrangement uses TRBV6-5 and TRBJ2-5; D possibly corresponds to TRBD1 (6 bases). The J call is doubtful: the DNA matches TRBJ2-7 better. CDR3 amino acids: CASSYSARGVYEQYF. CDR3 bases: TGTGCCAGCAGTTACTCCGCCAGGGGAGTCTACGAGCAGTACTTC.